The rows below give T cell receptor beta chains drawn from one sample of a study of blood T cell repertoires in COVID-19. The protocol was immunoSEQ multiplex PCR, while the TCRdb copy is restricted to in-frame clones and leaves out a portion. The sample lists about 260,000 clones, 75% to 90% occurring once. What was sequenced was peripheral blood. The receptors originated from a woman between 35 and 50 years old who had recovered from COVID-19. Each CDR3 is given with its conserved first and last residue. A D gene is named only where the DNA matches it firmly. Only some rows state a clone size, as once, few, many or a class for expanded clones.

d_call,j_call,clone_size,v_call,cdr3_nt,cdr3_aa
-,TRBJ1-3,-,TRBV5-6,TGTGCCAGCAGCTTCGGCGGGGGGGACCCTGAGTTCTCTGGAAACACCATATATTTT,CASSFGGGDPEFSGNTIYF
TRBD1,TRBJ2-2,-,TRBV5-1,TGCGCCAGCAGCCTAGGGACAGCGAACACCGGGGAGCTGTTTTTT,CASSLGTANTGELFF
TRBD1,TRBJ1-1,-,TRBV9,TGTGCCAGCAGCGGAGACAGGGGCACTGAAGCTTTCTTT,CASSGDRGTEAFF
TRBD2,TRBJ2-1,-,TRBV9,TGTGCCAGCAGCGAGCGGGGGGCGGAGTACAATGAGCAGTTCTTC,CASSERGAEYNEQFF
TRBD1,TRBJ1-2,-,TRBV28,TGTGCCAGCAGTGATGGGACAGGGGAGTATGGTGGCTACACCTTC,CASSDGTGEYGGYTF
-,TRBJ2-3,-,TRBV4-3,TGCGCCAGCAGCCAAGAACCCCCTTCGACAGTAAGCACAGATACGCAGTATTTT,CASSQEPPSTVSTDTQYF
TRBD1,TRBJ1-2,-,TRBV5-5,TGTGCCAGCAGCTTTATACCAACAGGGGCTAACTATGGCTACACCTTC,CASSFIPTGANYGYTF
-,TRBJ1-4,-,TRBV2,TGTGCCAGCCACGGGTTGGCTAATGAAAAACTGTTTTTT,CASHGLANEKLFF
TRBD2,TRBJ2-5,-,TRBV13,TGTGCCAGCAGCGCGACTAGCGGGGGGCGGGAGACCCAGTACTTC,CASSATSGGRETQYF
-,TRBJ1-1,-,TRBV5-1,TGCGCCAGCAGCCCTTTGGGGGGGCTGGGGACTGAAGCTTTCTTT,CASSPLGGLGTEAFF
-,TRBJ1-1,-,TRBV5-1,TGCGCCAGCAGCTTCTTCCGGGACTTGGGAACTGAAGCTTTCTTT,CASSFFRDLGTEAFF
-,TRBJ2-2,-,TRBV6-6,TGTGCCAGCAGTTCCCGCGCCTCGAACACCGGGGAGCTGTTTTTT,CASSSRASNTGELFF
-,TRBJ1-1,-,TRBV4-3,TGCGCCAGCAGCCAAGATAAGCGGGGCACTGAAGCTTTCTTT,CASSQDKRGTEAFF
TRBD1,TRBJ2-3,-,TRBV24-1,TGTGCCACCAGTGATCCCCGGGACAGGGGCACAGATACGCAGTATTTT,CATSDPRDRGTDTQYF
-,TRBJ1-2,-,TRBV3-1/TRBV3-2,TGTGCCAGCAGCGGCGGGGAGATCTATGGCTACACCTTC,CASSGGEIYGYTF
-,TRBJ1-2,-,TRBV3-1/TRBV3-2,TGTGCCAGCAGCCCCTCTGGGGGGACGAGGGGCTACACCTTC,CASSPSGGTRGYTF
TRBD1,TRBJ1-1,-,TRBV7-8,TGTGCCAGCAGCCGGGACAGGAACACTGAAGCTTTCTTT,CASSRDRNTEAFF
-,TRBJ1-3,once,TRBV10-2,TGCGCCAGCAACCACCAGGGTTCGGGAAACACCATATATTTT,CASNHQGSGNTIYF
-,TRBJ2-7,-,TRBV6-6,TGTGCCAGCAGGGGACTGGGACAGTCGAGCTCCTACGAGCAGTACTTC,CASRGLGQSSSYEQYF
TRBD1,TRBJ2-7,-,TRBV14,TGTGCCAGCAGCCAAGATTTCGGGACAGGGGGCCCCGAGCAGTACTTC,CASSQDFGTGGPEQYF
-,TRBJ1-1,-,TRBV6-1,TGTGCCAGCAGTGATGGGCAGGGCCCCCGAGATGAAGCTTTCTTT,CASSDGQGPRDEAFF
-,TRBJ1-2,few,TRBV5-1,TGCGCCAGCAGCATAGGACAGCCAAGGGGCTACACCTTC,CASSIGQPRGYTF
-,TRBJ1-3,-,TRBV6-1,TGTGCCAGCAGTGAAGCGTGGGAAGGGGCGACTGGAAACACCATATATTTT,CASSEAWEGATGNTIYF
-,TRBJ1-5,-,TRBV25-1,TGTGCCAGCGCCGGGGGGGGCGGCAATCAGCCCCAGCATTTT,CASAGGGGNQPQHF
-,TRBJ2-7,-,TRBV5-8,TGTGCCAGCAGCTTGGGGTTCGCGTACGAGCAGTACTTC,CASSLGFAYEQYF
TRBD1,TRBJ2-7,-,TRBV7-9,TGTGCCAGCAGCCCGTGGGACAGCTCCTACGAGCAGTACTTC,CASSPWDSSYEQYF
-,TRBJ1-5,-,TRBV7-8,TGTGCCAGCAGCTTCCTCTATCAGCCCCAGCATTTT,CASSFLYQPQHF
TRBD1,TRBJ1-2,-,TRBV6-5,TGTGCCAGCAGTAGCAACAGGGGTGGTGGCTATGGCTACACCTTC,CASSSNRGGGYGYTF
-,TRBJ1-1,few,TRBV5-6,TGTGCCAGCAGCCTGAGGGACACACACACTGAAGCTTTCTTT,CASSLRDTHTEAFF
-,TRBJ2-1,-,TRBV7-3,TGTGCCAGCAGCCAGGGGGGTCGGAGCTCCTACAATGAGCAGTTCTTC,CASSQGGRSSYNEQFF
-,TRBJ2-5,-,TRBV6-2/TRBV6-3,TGTGCCAGCAGTTACTCTCTTGCAGGGGCAGAGACCCAGTACTTC,CASSYSLAGAETQYF
-,TRBJ2-7,-,TRBV7-9,TGTGCCAGCAGCTTAGTACAGACAGCCTACGAGCAGTACTTC,CASSLVQTAYEQYF
TRBD1,TRBJ2-6,-,TRBV5-5,TGTGCCAGCGAGCTTACAGGGGCGTCTGGGGCCAACGTCCTGACTTTC,CASELTGASGANVLTF
-,TRBJ1-1,-,TRBV20-1,TGCAGTGCTAGAGGCGGGACTGAAGCTTTCTTT,CSARGGTEAFF
-,TRBJ1-4,few,TRBV7-2,TGTGCCAGCAGCTTACTGTCTGTTGAAAAACTGTTTTTT,CASSLLSVEKLFF
-,TRBJ2-5,-,TRBV7-9,TGTGCCAGCAGCCCCCCCACGGGGAGATGGGAGACCCAGTACTTC,CASSPPTGRWETQYF
TRBD1,TRBJ2-2,-,TRBV3-1/TRBV3-2,TGTGCCAGCAGTCTGGGACAGGGGGTCACCGGGGAGCTGTTTTTT,CASSLGQGVTGELFF
-,TRBJ2-7,-,TRBV12-3/TRBV12-4,TGTGCCAGCAGTTTGCGCCATATGTACGAGCAGTACTTC,CASSLRHMYEQYF
-,TRBJ2-3,-,TRBV5-1,TGCGCCAGCAGCTTGTCCAGGGGTACAGATACGCAGTATTTT,CASSLSRGTDTQYF
-,TRBJ2-1,-,TRBV7-3,TGTGCCAGCAGCCCGGGTGCTACAAACAATGAGCAGTTCTTC,CASSPGATNNEQFF
-,TRBJ1-2,-,TRBV5-1,TGCGCCAGCAGCTTGCAGGGCTTCGCGGATGGCTACACCTTC,CASSLQGFADGYTF
TRBD2,TRBJ2-1,-,TRBV3-1/TRBV3-2,TGTGCCAGCAGCCTGGACCGACTAGCGGGGAATAATGAGCAGTTCTTC,CASSLDRLAGNNEQFF
-,TRBJ1-2,-,TRBV4-1,TGCGCCAGCAGCCAAGAAAGATCCCTTCCGACAAGCGGCTACACCTTC,CASSQERSLPTSGYTF
-,TRBJ1-4,once,TRBV5-1,TGCGCCAGCAGCTTGGCCCGTTATGGGGGAGGTGAAAAACTGTTTTTT,CASSLARYGGGEKLFF
-,TRBJ1-2,-,TRBV7-9,TGTGCCAGCAGCCCGGACGAACAGGGCTATGGCTACACCTTC,CASSPDEQGYGYTF
-,TRBJ1-4,-,TRBV2,TGTGCCAGCAGAAGTGCGGGGACGCGTGAAAAACTGTTTTTT,CASRSAGTREKLFF
-,TRBJ1-5,-,TRBV7-2,TGTGCCAGCAGCTTAAGGCAGGGCGGCTATCAGCCCCAGCATTTT,CASSLRQGGYQPQHF
TRBD1,TRBJ2-7,-,TRBV30,TGTGCCTGGTTCGGGACAGGGGATTCCTACGAGCAGTACTTC,CAWFGTGDSYEQYF
-,TRBJ1-2,-,TRBV27,TGTGCCAGCAGTTTCGCCGCCAGGGCTAACTATGGCTACACCTTC,CASSFAARANYGYTF
TRBD2,TRBJ2-5,few,TRBV14,TGTGCCAGCAGCCCCAACCCGGGACTAGCGGGGGGTGTCCAAGAGACCCAGTACTTC,CASSPNPGLAGGVQETQYF
-,TRBJ2-2,-,TRBV5-8,TGTGCCAGCAGCTTGCAGGTTTTCCGGGGATTGAGCGGGGAGCTGTTTTTT,CASSLQVFRGLSGELFF
TRBD1,TRBJ2-7,-,TRBV19,TGTGCCAGTAGTGCCGGGACAGGGACCTACGAGCAGTACTTC,CASSAGTGTYEQYF
-,TRBJ2-3,-,TRBV5-1,TGCGCCAGCAGTATGATGGGCAGCAAAGATACGCAGTATTTT,CASSMMGSKDTQYF
TRBD1,TRBJ1-1,-,TRBV10-1,TGCGCCAGCAGTGAGGGACAGGGGCCGGTCATGAACACTGAAGCTTTCTTT,CASSEGQGPVMNTEAFF
-,TRBJ1-2,-,TRBV10-2,TGCGCCAGCAGTGAGTCGCGGGTTGGCTACACCTTC,CASSESRVGYTF